The rows below give T cell receptor beta chains drawn from one sample of a study of cytomegalovirus exposure and HLA in healthy donors. Profiled with immunoSEQ multiplex PCR; TCRdb holds only in-frame clones, not every one. The sample includes about 300,000 clones, 85% to 90% of them seen just once. The sample consisted of PBMCs. These receptors were collected from a woman aged 18-35 years in good health and CMV-seronegative. The CDR3 runs from the conserved cysteine through the conserved F or W. D genes are given only for firm matches. Not every row has a clone size; where given, it reads once, few, many or a size class.

V gene	D gene	J gene	clone size	CDR3 DNA	CDR3 protein
TRBV9	TRBD2	TRBJ2-2	.	TGTGCCAGCAGCGAAACAGGACCGGGACTAGTAAACACCGGGGAGCTGTTTTTT	CASSETGPGLVNTGELFF
TRBV10-3	TRBD2	TRBJ2-1	.	TGTGCCATCAGTGATCTAGCGGGAGGGTGGCAGTTCTTC	CAISDLAGGWQFF
TRBV7-8	TRBD1	TRBJ1-2	.	TGTGCCAGCAGCCGTCCCGGGACAGGGAACTATGGCTACACCTTC	CASSRPGTGNYGYTF
TRBV2	TRBD1	TRBJ1-5	.	TGTGCCAGCAGCGGACAGGGCCATCAGCCCCAGCATTTT	CASSGQGHQPQHF
TRBV11-2	TRBD2	TRBJ2-1	.	TGTGCCAGCAGCTACTCCACCCGGCTAGCGGGAGTACCAAATGAGCAGTTCTTC	CASSYSTRLAGVPNEQFF
TRBV27	TRBD1	TRBJ2-1	.	TGTGCCAGCGGACGCCCAGGGGGTGAGCAGTTCTTC	CASGRPGGEQFF
TRBV7-2	TRBD2	TRBJ2-2	.	TGTGCCAGCAGCGGACTAGCGGGAGGCCCCGGCACCGGGGAGCTGTTTTTT	CASSGLAGGPGTGELFF
TRBV7-8	TRBD2	TRBJ2-1	few	TGTGCCAGCAGCATCGGACTAGCGGGATATGAGCAGTTCTTC	CASSIGLAGYEQFF
TRBV5-1	.	TRBJ2-1	.	TGCGCCAGCAGCCCCAAAAACGGGAGCTCCTACAATGAGCAGTTCTTC	CASSPKNGSSYNEQFF
TRBV4-1	.	TRBJ2-7	.	TGCGCCAGCAGCCACAGACATGTTAGCTCCTACGAGCAGTACTTC	CASSHRHVSSYEQYF
TRBV29-1	TRBD1	TRBJ2-7	.	TGCAGCGTTTGGACAGGAGACTCCTACGAGCAGTACTTC	CSVWTGDSYEQYF
TRBV19	TRBD1	TRBJ1-1	.	TGTGCCAGTAGTGCCCGGACAGGCCTTGAAGCTTTCTTT	CASSARTGLEAFF
TRBV28	.	TRBJ1-3	.	TGTGCCAGCAGTTTACAGGGCACTTACTCTGGAAACACCATATATTTT	CASSLQGTYSGNTIYF
TRBV5-1	TRBD1	TRBJ2-1	.	TGCGCCAGCAGCCAAAGGCCGGGACAGGGATCCAATGAGCAGTTCTTC	CASSQRPGQGSNEQFF
TRBV5-1	.	TRBJ2-7	.	TGCGCCAGCAGCCTTCGGGCGTCCGGGAACTACGAGCAGTACTTC	CASSLRASGNYEQYF
TRBV29-1	TRBD2	TRBJ2-7	.	TGCAGCGTTGTTTTGGCGGGAGGTGAGCAGTACTTC	CSVVLAGGEQYF
TRBV25-1	.	TRBJ1-4	.	TGTGCCAGCAGTGAACCCCCGCGCCAGGGAAGAGAAAAACTGTTTTTT	CASSEPPRQGREKLFF
TRBV28	.	TRBJ1-2	.	TGTGCCAGCAGTCGCGCGGGCTATGGCTACACCTTC	CASSRAGYGYTF
TRBV7-9	TRBD2	TRBJ2-7	.	TGTGCCACCGCGGACGGGAGGTACGAGCAGTACTTC	CATADGRYEQYF
TRBV4-3	TRBD2	TRBJ2-7	.	TGCGCCAGCAGCTCTCAAAGGACTAGCGGCTACGAGCAGTACTTC	CASSSQRTSGYEQYF
TRBV7-2	TRBD2	TRBJ2-7	.	TGTGCCAGCAGCTCGGGACTAGCTACCTACGAGCAGTACTTC	CASSSGLATYEQYF
TRBV5-6	TRBD2	TRBJ2-1	few	TGTGCCAGCAGCTCGGGACTAGCTGATTTCCACAATGAGCAGTTCTTC	CASSSGLADFHNEQFF
TRBV11-3	.	TRBJ1-1	.	TGTGCCAGCAGCGGCCGTAGAGGTGAAGCTTTCTTT	CASSGRRGEAFF
TRBV25-1	TRBD1	TRBJ2-5	once	TGTGCCAGCAGTGAGTCAGGGGGCGGGGAGACCCAGTACTTC	CASSESGGGETQYF
TRBV19	TRBD1	TRBJ1-6	.	TGTGCCAGTAGGACAGGGTATAATTCACCCCTCCACTTT	CASRTGYNSPLHF
TRBV13	TRBD2	TRBJ2-5	.	TGTGCCAGCAGCTTAGGACTAGCGGGAATGGTGGAGACCCAGTACTTC	CASSLGLAGMVETQYF
TRBV2	TRBD2	TRBJ2-3	.	TGTGCCGGAGGGGACCCAGCGGGAGGTCCGGATACGCAGTATTTT	CAGGDPAGGPDTQYF
TRBV10-1	TRBD1	TRBJ2-2	.	TGCGCCAGCAGACCAAGACAGGGTGGGGAGCTGTTTTTT	CASRPRQGGELFF